This T cell receptor beta chain originates from a study of OX40 agonist ivuxolimab in advanced cancers. Turning to the study itself: Each patient was given ivuxolimab into a vein every 2 weeks, at 0.01 to 10 mg/kg. Whole-study results and caveats: CD4+ T cells averaged fewer expanded clones than CD8+ T cells. Expanded peripheral T cell antigen specificity was not determined. At doses 0.1 to 3.0 mg/kg, CD4+ and CD8+ clones expanded.

CDR1 is SGHTA, CDR2 FQGNSA, per germline. J lost 1 base, V lost 3 bases, and 4 bases had no gene match. The CDR3 covers 15 residues. Using immunoSEQ multiplex PCR, the repertoire was profiled, and TCRdb retains in-frame clones only, with some absent. The sample carries about 76,000 clones, roughly 88% recorded once. As regards this clone: The antigen remains undetermined.

The receptor was derived from an adult with an advanced solid tumor such as melanoma, head and neck, liver or kidney cancer. This sequence joins TRBV7-2 and TRBJ1-1, with 8 bases aligning to TRBD1. The starting material was CD4+ or CD8+ T cells sorted from blood, obtained in a trial of the OX40 agonist ivuxolimab. DNA of the CDR3: TGTGCCAGCAGCTTCGGACAGGGCCGGAACACTGAAGCTTTCTTT. Encoded protein: CASSFGQGRNTEAFF. Complete variable domain (other parts from reference TRBV7-2 and TRBJ1-1): GAGVSQSPSNKVTEKGKDVELRCDPISGHTALYWYRQSLGQGLEFLIYFQGNSAPDKSGLPSDRFSAERTGGSVSTLTIQRTQQEDSAVYLCASSFGQGRNTEAFFGQGTRLTVV.